This T cell receptor beta chain was observed in a study of shared clonotypes between healthy human individuals. The split of CD4+ cells yielded CD45RA+ naive and CD45RA-negative memory subsets. As to this clone: What it binds is unknown.

Points from the study as a whole: Larger estimated richness was generally recorded for naive subsets relative to memory subsets. Generation of non-shared clonotypes was less probable than generation of clonotypes shared by all four donors.

Running of the assay took place at deep level. Sequencing used immunoSEQ multiplex PCR; TCRdb keeps in-frame clones, though not all of them. The sample has over a million clones; around 76% are singletons. V was pared by 0 bases and J by 5 bases, with 9 bases of the junction left unmatched. This CDR3 contains 16 residues. Germline CDR1 is ENHRY and CDR2 is SYGVKD. The sequence derives from a man aged 18 to 29 in good health. This sequence joins TRBV10-3 and TRBJ1-2, with TRBD1 matching 7 bases. Specimen: memory CD4+ T cells sorted from blood. Regarding subset: CD45RA-negative fraction. The CDR3 DNA reads TGTGCCATCAGTGAGTCGGTGTCCGGGACAGAGTATGGCTACACCTTC. Its protein is CAISESVSGTEYGYTF.